These T cell receptor beta chains were read from a single sample in a study of shared clonotypes between healthy human individuals. The data were produced by immunoSEQ multiplex PCR, yet TCRdb's version contains in-frame clones alone and is incomplete. Here the sample spans some 2.3 million clones, 93% being singletons. The sequenced sample was naive CD4+ T cells from PBMCs. These receptor sequences come from a man aged 18 to 30 in good health. Some clones in this sample may be carry-over from other donors' samples. The CDR3 runs from the conserved cysteine through the conserved F or W. Fields, in order: D gene, V gene, J gene, clone size, CDR3 protein, CDR3 DNA. D genes are given only for firm matches. Only some rows state a clone size, as once, few, many or a class for expanded clones.

>-|TRBV5-1|TRBJ2-1|-
CASSLDTNNNEQFF
TGCGCCAGCAGCTTGGATACCAACAACAATGAGCAGTTCTTC
>TRBD1|TRBV7-2|TRBJ1-5|once
CASSLAGTGHQPQHF
TGTGCCAGCAGCTTAGCGGGGACAGGGCATCAGCCCCAGCATTTT
>-|TRBV10-3|TRBJ2-7|-
CAISSRLSSYEQYF
TGTGCCATCTCAAGCAGACTATCATCCTACGAGCAGTACTTC
>-|TRBV12-5|TRBJ2-5|-
CASGFHIGGGLETQYF
TGTGCTAGTGGTTTCCACATAGGGGGGGGCTTAGAGACCCAGTACTTC
>-|TRBV4-1|TRBJ1-1|-
CASSLRATRNTEAFF
TGCGCCAGCAGCCTTCGCGCTACAAGGAACACTGAAGCTTTCTTT
>-|TRBV29-1|TRBJ1-2|once
CSVERVRNYGYTF
TGCAGCGTTGAACGCGTCCGTAACTATGGCTACACCTTC
>TRBD2|TRBV7-2|TRBJ2-1|-
CASSLVTAGAYNEQFF
TGTGCCAGCAGCTTAGTTACGGCGGGAGCCTACAATGAGCAGTTCTTC
>-|TRBV18|TRBJ2-7|-
CASSPRRDSDEQYF
TGTGCCAGCTCACCGCGGCGGGATAGCGACGAGCAGTACTTC
>-|TRBV6-6|TRBJ1-1|once
CASSYKTVKDTEAFF
TGTGCCAGCAGTTACAAAACAGTTAAGGACACTGAAGCTTTCTTT
>TRBD2|TRBV4-2|TRBJ2-3|-
CASSRYFGREDTDTQYF
TGTGCCAGCAGCCGGTACTTCGGGAGGGAAGACACAGATACGCAGTATTTT
>TRBD2|TRBV5-4|TRBJ2-7|-
CASSLAGLGGNEQYF
TGTGCCAGCAGCTTGGCGGGTTTGGGAGGGAACGAGCAGTACTTC
>TRBD2|TRBV9|TRBJ2-1|-
CASSVGLAGGAQGYEQFF
TGTGCCAGCAGCGTAGGACTAGCGGGAGGCGCCCAAGGGTATGAGCAGTTCTTC
>TRBD1|TRBV5-6|TRBJ1-2|-
CASSLRETGTFYGYTF
TGTGCCAGCAGCTTGAGGGAGACAGGGACCTTCTATGGCTACACCTTC
>-|TRBV9|TRBJ2-1|-
CASSVASAYNEQFF
TGTGCCAGCAGCGTAGCTTCCGCCTACAATGAGCAGTTCTTC
>-|TRBV2|TRBJ2-7|-
CASSFSGRAYEQYF
TGTGCCAGCAGTTTTAGCGGCAGAGCCTACGAGCAGTACTTC
>-|TRBV6-1|TRBJ2-5|-
CASSEAPKKETQYF
TGTGCCAGCAGTGAAGCCCCCAAAAAAGAGACCCAGTACTTC
>-|TRBV28|TRBJ1-2|-
CASSLTAYGYTF
TGTGCCAGCAGTTTGACAGCCTATGGCTACACCTTC
>-|TRBV14|TRBJ1-1|-
CASSPLSRGRNTEAFF
TGTGCCAGCAGCCCGCTTTCCCGGGGGCGGAACACTGAAGCTTTCTTT
>TRBD1|TRBV7-9|TRBJ1-6|-
CASSSQGTHSPLHF
TGTGCCAGCAGCTCACAGGGGACGCATTCACCCCTCCACTTT
>-|TRBV9|TRBJ1-1|-
CASSVVTGAGNTEAFF
TGTGCCAGCAGCGTAGTAACCGGGGCCGGGAACACTGAAGCTTTCTTT